The sequence of this T cell receptor beta chain was determined in a study of blood T cell repertoires in COVID-19 (dated by TCRdb to the early 2020s). For the study in its entirety: Collaborator samples came from the United States, Italy and Spain and covered acute and convalescent phases of COVID-19. The prospective study material was composed of cDNA or gDNA derived from T cells, B-cell-depleted T cells, or PBMCs. Subjects who had been exposed to COVID-19, were actively infected with it, or had recovered from it provided the deeply sampled blood TCRbeta repertoires that made up the dataset. The repertoires were made available in a free public database intended to serve as a resource for research on the immune response to SARS-CoV-2. Samples were obtained from the ongoing ImmuneRACE study (first 160 participants) and from 1,254 subjects provided by 6 global collaborators. The sample metadata nearly always contained a de-identified subject ID, COVID-19 status, age in years and sex. Where HLA class I and class II types were available, the types were taken from metadata supplied by the sample provider, not from assay-based typing.

As regards this clone: Its specific antigen is unknown. The sample holds no much larger clone one base away, and base qualities are not on file.

Findings and caveats that apply to the study as a whole: Clinical and demographic metadata were provided uncurated, with the amount varying by source and participant.

TCRbeta CDR3 regions were amplified from genomic DNA by means of the immunoSEQ Assay, a bias-controlled multiplex PCR. Per the authors' processing: Nucleated cell counts per sample were estimated from amplification of reference gene primers within the assay. To quantify the absolute abundance of each unique TCRbeta CDR3 rearrangement, sequence reads were collapsed and filtered. Productive Simpson clonality was computed per sample as the square root of Simpson's diversity index over productive rearrangements. TCRdb re-hosts the immuneACCESS table, in-frame sequences only. Its copies lack some clones; in the studies checked, an unresolved V gene accounts for under half of them, and the cause for the rest is not known. Clonal size and the V and J genes are those of that table, whereas D and trimming came from the DNA. The sample table contains about 150,000 clones; only one count was recorded for over 70% of them. The ten largest make up over 35% of the sample.

CDR1 SGHRS and CDR2 YFSETQ were looked up in the germline V gene. The CDR3, from cysteine to phenylalanine, totals 15 residues. Solely the CDR3 DNA is kept, with 45 bases framed from the first base. V loses 0 bases of germline sequence and J loses 2 bases, and the interval between the two ends is 11 bases. Each collaborating institution followed its own protocols to collect whole blood in K2EDTA tubes. For TCRbeta analysis, collaborators shipped samples as frozen whole blood, isolated PBMCs, or DNA extracted from either of those sample types. Input material: peripheral blood. This sequence uses TRBV5-1 and TRBJ2-5, with the D gene too uncertain to name. The clonotype was recovered from a human donor in a cohort sampled during active COVID-19. The CDR3 sequence is CASSLEGASQETQYF. The DNA sequence is as follows: TGCGCCAGCAGCTTGGAAGGAGCCAGTCAAGAGACCCAGTACTTC.